These 28 T cell receptor beta chains were all obtained from the same sample, sequenced in a study of T cells after yellow fever vaccination. TCRdb passed the 5' RACE reads through MiXCR, listing each CDR3 protein once. The table lists 150,000 to 200,000 distinct CDR3 sequences, 9.3% of them singletons, with approximately 39% in the top ten. The sample was CD8+ T cells sorted from PBMCs, taken 45 days after the yellow fever booster vaccination. These receptors all stem from a young man who received the YFV17D yellow fever vaccine.

V and J are TRBV6-2 or TRBV6-3 and TRBJ1-1; D is unclear. CDR1 is MNHEY and CDR2 is SVGEGT in the germline V gene. This CDR3 comprises 15 residues. V gave up 1 base and J gave up 4 bases, with 13 bases separating them. The CDR3 here is CASSYFSVKGTEAFF. In DNA, the CDR3 is TGTGCCAGCAGTTACTTCTCAGTCAAGGGCACTGAAGCTTTCTTT.

Only a few counts were recorded for this clonotype. The V and J genes are TRBV7-9 and TRBJ2-1, with 9 bases identical to TRBD1. The germline V gene encodes CDR1 SEHNR and CDR2 FQNEAQ (reference sequence). V dropped 5 bases and J dropped 2; count of bases not matched to a gene: 4. This CDR3 has 15 residues. The CDR3, as DNA: TGTGCCAGCAGCATCCGGGACAGGGCCTACAATGAGCAGTTCTTC. This codes for CASSIRDRAYNEQFF.

This clonotype was seen a few times. The gene calls are TRBV29-1 and TRBJ2-7, with D hard to call. The CDR3 consists of 11 residues. Looked up from germline, CDR1 is SQVTM and CDR2 is ANQGSEA. V lost 6 bases to trimming and J lost 4 bases, with 10 bases between them. Here the CDR3 DNA reads TGCAGCGTCGCCGAAAGTTACGAGCAGTACTTC. Its translation: CSVAESYEQYF.

This clonotype was seen only a few times. The chain uses TRBV6-6 and TRBJ2-1; the D gene could be TRBD1 or TRBD2 (5 bases each). This CDR3 has 16 residues. Between the trimmed V and J ends, which lost 2 bases and 4 bases, there was a span of 15 bases. CDR1 and CDR2 (germline): MNHNY, SVGAGI (reference sequence). CDR3 nucleotide sequence: TGTGCCAGCAGTTACCCTGATACAGGCGGGTACAATGAGCAGTTCTTC. Translated, it gives CASSYPDTGGYNEQFF.

In its sample, this clonotype was seen many times. The chain uses TRBV27 and TRBJ2-1; D unresolved. Germline V gives CDR1 MNHEY, CDR2 SMNVEV (reference sequence). Trimming took off 0 bases at V and 8 bases at J, with 11 bases between the two ends. The CDR3 is made up of 14 amino acids. The CDR3: CASSLSRGLYEQFF. The CDR3 DNA is TGTGCCAGCAGTTTATCCCGCGGCCTGTATGAGCAGTTCTTC.

CDR3 sequence: CASSWGEIRNIQYF. CDR3 coding DNA: TGTGCCAGCAGCTGGGGGGAGATCAGGAACATTCAGTACTTC. The chain links TRBV7-2 to TRBJ2-4; maybe TRBD2 (6 bases). Germline CDR1 is SGHTA and CDR2 is FQGNSA. CDR3 length: 14 residues. Trimming removed 4 bases at V and 7 bases at J, with 14 bases between.

This chain connects TRBV6-2 or TRBV6-3 to TRBJ1-2; 11 nucleotides line up with TRBD1. J was trimmed by 4 bases and V by 5 bases; bases with no gene match: 3. Germline assignment: CDR1 MNHEY and CDR2 SVGEGT. This CDR3 region has 14 residues. The CDR3 DNA reads as TGTGCCAGCAGTCCCGGGACAGGGGGCTATGGCTACACCTTC. Encoded protein: CASSPGTGGYGYTF.

This clonotype was recorded at least ten times. The V and J genes are TRBV7-2 and TRBJ1-1, with D possibly being TRBD1 (5 bases). CDR1 is SGHTA and CDR2 is FQGNSA in the germline V gene. The CDR3 has 16 amino acids. The ends were cut back, 2 bases at V and 0 bases at J, with 13 bases in the middle. The DNA of the CDR3 is TGTGCCAGCAGCTTATGGGGCAGGATGGTGAACACTGAAGCTTTCTTT. Encoded protein: CASSLWGRMVNTEAFF.

The chain recombines TRBV18 with TRBJ2-7, with D perhaps TRBD1 (6 bases). This CDR3 contains 15 residues. In germline, CDR1 is KGHSH, CDR2 LQKENI. The V and J ends lost 2 bases and 3 bases respectively, with 14 bases between them. Here the CDR3 reads CASSPVGQMFYEQYV. CDR3 coding DNA: TGTGCCAGCTCACCAGTCGGACAGATGTTCTACGAGCAGTACGTC.

This clonotype occurred a few times. The gene calls are TRBV12-3 or TRBV12-4 and TRBJ2-7; D is unresolved. This CDR3 is built from 14 residues. V lost 3 bases, J lost 2 bases, and 11 bases lay in between. CDR3 DNA: TGTGCCAGCAGTTTTGGGCCCGAAGCCTACGAGCAGTACTTC. Its translation is CASSFGPEAYEQYF.

This clonotype has more than one count but fewer than ten. J is TRBJ1-1 and V is TRBV5-4; 9 bases align to TRBD1. The germline V gene has CDR1 SGHNT and CDR2 YYREEE (reference sequence). The CDR3 has 13 residues. With V trimmed by 3 bases and J by 6 bases, 3 bases remained unmatched. The CDR3 spells CASSWTGVSEAFF. The CDR3 DNA reads as TGTGCCAGCAGCTGGACAGGGGTTTCTGAAGCTTTCTTT.

This clonotype was seen at least ten times. The chain links TRBV12-3 or TRBV12-4 to TRBJ2-7; D remains unclear. The ends were cut back, 4 bases at V and 2 bases at J, with 6 bases in the middle. The CDR3 consists of 12 residues. CDR3 DNA sequence: TGTGCCAGCAGTTATACTACCTACGAGCAGTACTTC. Residues: CASSYTTYEQYF.

This clonotype was detected only a few times. The chain has TRBV6-6 and TRBJ2-3; TRBD1 matches at 9 bases. The CDR3 has 16 residues. CDR1 MNHNY and CDR2 SVGAGI come from the germline V gene (reference sequence). With 4 bases clipped from V and 9 bases from J, the junction kept 14 bases outside the gene matches. The CDR3 loop reads CASSFRPGTGSGTQYF. The CDR3 bases are TGTGCCAGCAGTTTTCGTCCCGGGACAGGGTCGGGGACGCAGTATTTT.

The chain couples TRBV7-9 to TRBJ2-5, with TRBD1 matching 9 bases. CDR3 length equals 12 residues. The V gene end was trimmed by 7 bases and the J gene end by 7 bases; junction bases not matched to a gene: 4. Germline lookup yields CDR1 SEHNR and CDR2 FQNEAQ (reference sequence). CDR3 nucleotide sequence: TGTGCCAGCAACGCGGGACAGGGGACCCAGTACTTC. Translation: CASNAGQGTQYF.

V is TRBV2 and J is TRBJ2-3; TRBD1 is a possible D gene (5 bases). There are 15 residues in the CDR3. The V and J ends lost 4 bases and 3 bases respectively, with 14 bases between them. CDR1 is SNHLY, CDR2 FYNNEI, per germline. The CDR3 DNA follows: TGTGCCAGCAGTGTGTTCGCAGGGCGGACAGATACGCAGTATTTT. It translates to CASSVFAGRTDTQYF.

In this sample, this clonotype turned up many times. CDR3 in amino acids: CASRQGDNEQYF. The CDR3 DNA reads TGTGCCAGTCGACAGGGGGACAACGAGCAGTACTTC. The chain has TRBV19 and TRBJ2-7, with 9 bases fitting TRBD1. The CDR3 contains 12 residues. The germline V gene encodes CDR1 LNHDA and CDR2 SQIVND (reference sequence). With V trimmed by 8 bases and J by 5 bases, 4 bases remained unmatched.

A few counts support this clonotype. The chain couples TRBV5-1 to TRBJ2-1; tentatively, D is TRBD2 (7 bases). Looked up from germline, CDR1 is SGHRS and CDR2 is YFSETQ. This CDR3 is built from 15 residues. The germline V and J ends were trimmed by 0 bases and 4 bases, with 11 bases remaining between them. The CDR3 here is CASSLAGGNYNEQFF. Written as DNA, the CDR3 is TGCGCCAGCAGCTTGGCGGGGGGCAATTACAATGAGCAGTTCTTC.

This clonotype was picked up many times. V is TRBV5-1 and J is TRBJ2-3; D perhaps matches TRBD2 (5 bases). There are 12 residues in the CDR3. Looked up from germline, CDR1 is SGHRS and CDR2 is YFSETQ. V lost 2 bases to trimming and J lost 10 bases, with 11 bases between them. The CDR3 DNA is TGCGCCAGCAGCTTATCTAGCCTTGCGCAGTATTTT. Protein: CASSLSSLAQYF.

The chain combines TRBV7-8 with TRBJ2-5; D is undetermined. The CDR3 covers 12 residues. Germline values: CDR1 SGHVS, CDR2 FQNEAQ. V was cut by 6 bases and J by 2 bases, with 7 bases left in between. The CDR3 nucleotides are TGTGCCAGCAGGAGACTTCAAGAGACCCAGTACTTC. Translation: CASRRLQETQYF.

This clonotype was counted only a few times. This sequence joins TRBV5-6 and TRBJ2-7, with D tentatively TRBD2 (6 bases). V lost 4 bases, J lost 3 bases, and 11 bases lay in between. Germline V gene sequence: CDR1 SGHDT, CDR2 YYEEEE. The CDR3 covers 13 residues. The CDR3 loop is CASSGGTYYEQYV. CDR3 bases: TGTGCCAGCAGCGGAGGGACCTACTACGAGCAGTACGTC.

This clonotype appeared a few times. The chain combines TRBV10-2 with TRBJ2-7; 8 bases match TRBD2. This CDR3 is 13 amino acids long. Germline V lookup: CDR1 WSHSY, CDR2 SAAADI. Unmatched junction bases numbered 5, after V lost 8 bases and J lost 2 bases. CDR3 amino acids: CASCSGDTYEQYF. The CDR3 DNA sequence: TGCGCCAGCTGTAGCGGGGATACCTACGAGCAGTACTTC.

The V gene is TRBV10-3, the J gene TRBJ2-2; 8 bases are a match to TRBD1. V shed 6 bases and J 6 bases; nucleotides not matched to a gene: 9. Germline V CDR1 and CDR2: ENHRY, SYGVKD. This CDR3 comprises 15 residues. The CDR3 loop is CAIRPGQGASGELFF. CDR3 in DNA: TGTGCCATCAGGCCCGGGCAGGGGGCCTCCGGGGAGCTGTTTTTT.

The J gene is TRBJ2-3, the V gene TRBV28; 9 nucleotides align to TRBD2. V shed 2 bases and J 1 base; nucleotides not matched to a gene: 4. Per the germline V gene, CDR1 is MDHEN and CDR2 is SYDVKM. The CDR3 spans 16 residues. This CDR3 is CASSLRLADRTDTQYF. In nucleotides, the CDR3 is TGTGCCAGCAGTTTAAGACTAGCGGATCGCACAGATACGCAGTATTTT.

This clonotype was seen repeatedly, ten times or more. The chain employs TRBV11-2 and TRBJ2-1; no clear D gene. Between the trimmed V and J ends, which lost 3 bases and 7 bases, there was a span of 16 bases. The CDR3 sequence is 15 residues long. Germline lookup yields CDR1 SGHAT and CDR2 FQNNGV. CDR3 coding DNA: TGTGCCAGCAGCTTTTTCTCTGGTCCGTCGAATGAGCAGTTCTTC. Its translation is CASSFFSGPSNEQFF.

The chain's CDR3 is CASSLGLKDRKTQYF. Written as DNA, the CDR3 is TGTGCCAGCAGTTTGGGTCTTAAGGACCGGAAGACCCAGTACTTC. This chain connects TRBV12-3 or TRBV12-4 to TRBJ2-5; D remains unclear. The CDR3 spans 15 residues. Trimming removed 3 bases from V and 6 bases from J, with 17 bases in between.

The chain combines TRBV4-2 with TRBJ1-1, with TRBD1 as a possible D gene (5 bases). Germline values: CDR1 LGHNA, CDR2 YNFKEQ. Trimming left V 4 bases short and J 4 bases short, with 16 bases between. The CDR3 is 15 residues long. The CDR3 DNA is TGTGCCAGCAGCCCCCTACCCCGGGGGAGCACTGAAGCTTTCTTT. Encoded protein: CASSPLPRGSTEAFF.

This rearrangement joins TRBV7-2 to TRBJ2-3, with D perhaps being TRBD1 or TRBD2 (6 bases each). The CDR3 extends over 15 amino acids. Germline loops: CDR1 SGHTA, CDR2 FQGNSA. Trimming removed 4 bases from V and 2 bases from J, with 13 bases in between. The DNA for the CDR3 is TGTGCCAGCAGCTCCTATGGGGGGCACACAGATACGCAGTATTTT. This encodes CASSSYGGHTDTQYF.

V gene TRBV5-4 combines with J gene TRBJ2-7; TRBD1 agrees at 8 bases. The CDR3 is made up of 15 amino acids. After removal of 0 bases from V and 3 bases from J, the junction contained 5 bases not matched to a gene. CDR1 and CDR2 (germline): SGHNT, YYREEE (reference sequence). CDR3 in DNA: TGTGCCAGCAGCTTGGGGGGAACAGGGGGCTACGAGCAGTACTTC. Protein: CASSLGGTGGYEQYF.